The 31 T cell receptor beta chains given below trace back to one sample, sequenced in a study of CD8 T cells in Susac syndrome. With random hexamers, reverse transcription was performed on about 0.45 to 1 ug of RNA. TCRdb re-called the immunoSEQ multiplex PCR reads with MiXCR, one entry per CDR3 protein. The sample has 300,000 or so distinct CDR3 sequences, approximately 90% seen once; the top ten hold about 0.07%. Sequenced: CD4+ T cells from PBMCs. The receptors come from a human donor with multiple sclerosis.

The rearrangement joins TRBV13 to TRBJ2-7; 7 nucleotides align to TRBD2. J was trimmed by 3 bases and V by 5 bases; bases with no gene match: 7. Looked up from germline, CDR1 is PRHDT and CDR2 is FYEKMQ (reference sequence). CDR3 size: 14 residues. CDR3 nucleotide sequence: TGTGCCAGCAGCCCGCGGGGGTTCAACTACGAGCAGTACTTC. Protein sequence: CASSPRGFNYEQYF.

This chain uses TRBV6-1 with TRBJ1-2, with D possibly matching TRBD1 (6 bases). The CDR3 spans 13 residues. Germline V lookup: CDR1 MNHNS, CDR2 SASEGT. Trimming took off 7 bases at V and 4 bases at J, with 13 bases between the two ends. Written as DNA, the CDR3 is TGTGCCAGCATTATGGACAGACTCTATGGCTACACCTTC. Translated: CASIMDRLYGYTF.

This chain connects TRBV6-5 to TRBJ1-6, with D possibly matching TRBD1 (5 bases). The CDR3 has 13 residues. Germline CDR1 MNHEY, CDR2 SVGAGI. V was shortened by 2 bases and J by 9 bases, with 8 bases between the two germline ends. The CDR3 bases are TGTGCCAGCAGTTACACGGGGGTTTCACCCCTCCACTTT. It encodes CASSYTGVSPLHF.

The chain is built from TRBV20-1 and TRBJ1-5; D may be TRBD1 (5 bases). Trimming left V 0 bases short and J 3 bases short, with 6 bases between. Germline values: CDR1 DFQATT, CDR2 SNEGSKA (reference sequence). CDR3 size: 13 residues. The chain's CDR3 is CSARDRDNQPQHF. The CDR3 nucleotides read TGCAGTGCTAGAGACAGGGACAATCAGCCCCAGCATTTT.

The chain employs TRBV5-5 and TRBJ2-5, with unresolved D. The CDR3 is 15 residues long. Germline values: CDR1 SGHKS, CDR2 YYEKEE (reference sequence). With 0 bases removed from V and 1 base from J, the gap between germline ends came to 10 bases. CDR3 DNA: TGTGCCAGCAGCTTGGATGGATCGCTCCAAGAGACCCAGTACTTC. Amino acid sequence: CASSLDGSLQETQYF. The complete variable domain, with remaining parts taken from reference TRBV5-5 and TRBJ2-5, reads DAGVTQSPTHLIKTRGQQVTLRCSPISGHKSVSWYQQVLGQGPQFIFQYYEKEERGRGNFPDRFSARQFPNYSSELNVNALLLGDSALYLCASSLDGSLQETQYFGPGTRLLVL.

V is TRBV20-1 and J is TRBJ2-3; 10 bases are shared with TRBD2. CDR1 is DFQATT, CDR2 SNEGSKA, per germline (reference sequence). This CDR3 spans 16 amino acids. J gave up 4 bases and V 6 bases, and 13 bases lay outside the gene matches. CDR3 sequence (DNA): TGCAGTGCGAATGGTCCTAGCGGGAGCGTGGCAGATACGCAGTATTTT. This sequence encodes CSANGPSGSVADTQYF.

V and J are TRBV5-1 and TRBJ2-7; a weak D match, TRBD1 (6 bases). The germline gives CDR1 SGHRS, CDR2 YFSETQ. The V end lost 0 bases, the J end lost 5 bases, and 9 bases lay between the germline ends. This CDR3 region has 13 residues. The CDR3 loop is CASSLGYRDEQYF. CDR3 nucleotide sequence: TGCGCCAGCAGCTTGGGGTACAGGGACGAGCAGTACTTC.

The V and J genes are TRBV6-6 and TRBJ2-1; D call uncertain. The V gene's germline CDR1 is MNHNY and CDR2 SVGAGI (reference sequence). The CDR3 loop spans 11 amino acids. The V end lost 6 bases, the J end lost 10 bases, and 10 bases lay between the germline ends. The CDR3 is CASRSTREQFF. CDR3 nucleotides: TGTGCCAGCAGAAGTACCAGGGAGCAGTTCTTC.

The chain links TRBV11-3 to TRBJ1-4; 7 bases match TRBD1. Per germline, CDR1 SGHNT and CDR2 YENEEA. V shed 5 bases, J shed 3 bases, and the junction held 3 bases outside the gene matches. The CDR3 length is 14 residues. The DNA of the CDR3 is TGTGCCAGCAGCCAGGGACAGTCTAATGAAAAACTGTTTTTT. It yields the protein CASSQGQSNEKLFF.

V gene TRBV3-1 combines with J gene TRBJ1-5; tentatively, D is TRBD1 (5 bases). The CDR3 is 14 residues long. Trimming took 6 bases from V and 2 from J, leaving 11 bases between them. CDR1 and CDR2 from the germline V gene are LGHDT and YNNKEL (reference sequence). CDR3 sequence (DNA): TGTGCCAGCAGAGGGGCAGACGGCAATCAGCCCCAGCATTTT. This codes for CASRGADGNQPQHF.

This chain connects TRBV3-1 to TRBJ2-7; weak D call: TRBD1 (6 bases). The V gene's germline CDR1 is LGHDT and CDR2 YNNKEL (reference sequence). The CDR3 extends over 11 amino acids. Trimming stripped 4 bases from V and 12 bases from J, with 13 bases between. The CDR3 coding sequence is TGTGCCAGCAGCCGGGGACACCGATGGTACTTC. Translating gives CASSRGHRWYF.

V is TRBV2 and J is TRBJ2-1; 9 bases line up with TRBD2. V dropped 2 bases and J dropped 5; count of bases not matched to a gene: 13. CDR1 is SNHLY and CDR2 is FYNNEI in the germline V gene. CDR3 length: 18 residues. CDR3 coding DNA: TGTGCCAGCAGTGAAAGGCTAGCGGGGCTAGGTAGGGACAATGAGCAGTTCTTC. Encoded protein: CASSERLAGLGRDNEQFF.

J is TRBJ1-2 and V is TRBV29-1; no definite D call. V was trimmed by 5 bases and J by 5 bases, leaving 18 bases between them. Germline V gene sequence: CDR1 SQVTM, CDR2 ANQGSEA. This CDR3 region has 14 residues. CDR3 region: CSVNHRLLTYGYTF. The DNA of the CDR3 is TGCAGCGTTAATCATCGGCTACTCACATATGGCTACACCTTC. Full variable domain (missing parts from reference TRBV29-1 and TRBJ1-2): SAVISQKPSRDICQRGTSLTIQCQVDSQVTMMFWYRQQPGQSLTLIATANQGSEATYESGFVIDKFPISRPNLTFSTLTVSNMSPEDSSIYLCSVNHRLLTYGYTFGSGTRLTVV.

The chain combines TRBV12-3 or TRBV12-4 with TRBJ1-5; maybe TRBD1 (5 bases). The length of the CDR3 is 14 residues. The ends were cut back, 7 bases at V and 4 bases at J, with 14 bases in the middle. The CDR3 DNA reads TGTGCCAGCACTATCGGACACTTGAATCAGCCCCAGCATTTT. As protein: CASTIGHLNQPQHF.

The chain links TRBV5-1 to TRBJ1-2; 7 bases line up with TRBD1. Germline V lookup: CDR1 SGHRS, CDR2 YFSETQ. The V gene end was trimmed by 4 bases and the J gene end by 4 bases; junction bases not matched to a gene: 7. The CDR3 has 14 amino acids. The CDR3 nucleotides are TGCGCCAGCAGCCGGGACAGTTACACCTATGGCTACACCTTC. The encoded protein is CASSRDSYTYGYTF.

The CDR3 sequence: CSAWGEGQGISEQYF. The CDR3 DNA reads as TGCAGTGCATGGGGTGAGGGACAGGGGATCAGCGAGCAGTACTTC. The chain couples TRBV20-1 to TRBJ2-7; 10 positions agree with TRBD1. This CDR3 has 15 residues. Germline values: CDR1 DFQATT, CDR2 SNEGSKA (reference sequence). With V trimmed by 6 bases and J by 6 bases, 14 bases remained unmatched.

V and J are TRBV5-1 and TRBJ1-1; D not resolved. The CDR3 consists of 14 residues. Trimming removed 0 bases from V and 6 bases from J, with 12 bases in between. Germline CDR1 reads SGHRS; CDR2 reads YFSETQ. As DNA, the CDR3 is TGCGCCAGCAGCTTGGTGTTGGGCGACGCTGAAGCTTTCTTT. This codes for CASSLVLGDAEAFF.

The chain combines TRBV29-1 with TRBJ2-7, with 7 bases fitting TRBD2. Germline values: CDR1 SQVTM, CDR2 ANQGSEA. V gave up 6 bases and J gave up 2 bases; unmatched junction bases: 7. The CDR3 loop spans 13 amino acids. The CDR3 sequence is CSVYGTTPYEQYF. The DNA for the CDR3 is TGCAGCGTCTACGGGACTACCCCCTACGAGCAGTACTTC.

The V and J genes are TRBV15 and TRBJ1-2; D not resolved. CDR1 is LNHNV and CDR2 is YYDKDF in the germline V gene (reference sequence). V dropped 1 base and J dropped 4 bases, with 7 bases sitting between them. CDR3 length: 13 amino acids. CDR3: CATSRGSGYGYTF. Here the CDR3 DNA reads TGTGCCACCAGCAGAGGGAGCGGCTATGGCTACACCTTC.

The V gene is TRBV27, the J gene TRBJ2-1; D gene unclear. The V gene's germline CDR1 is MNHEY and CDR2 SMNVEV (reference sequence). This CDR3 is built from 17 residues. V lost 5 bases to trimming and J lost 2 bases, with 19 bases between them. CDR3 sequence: CASSPGVSRVTYNEQFF. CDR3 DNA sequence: TGTGCCAGCAGTCCCGGTGTTAGCCGGGTTACCTACAATGAGCAGTTCTTC.

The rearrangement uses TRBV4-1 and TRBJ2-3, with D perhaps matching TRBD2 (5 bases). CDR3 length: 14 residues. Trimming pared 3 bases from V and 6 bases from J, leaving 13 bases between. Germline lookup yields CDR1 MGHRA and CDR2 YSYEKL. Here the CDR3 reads CASSQGGSPDTQYF. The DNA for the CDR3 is TGCGCCAGCAGCCAGGGTGGGAGTCCCGATACGCAGTATTTT.

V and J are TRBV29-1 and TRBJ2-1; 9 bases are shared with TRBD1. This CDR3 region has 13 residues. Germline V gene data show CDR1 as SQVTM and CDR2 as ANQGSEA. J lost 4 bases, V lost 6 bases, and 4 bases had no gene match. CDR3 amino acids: CSVGQGFYNEQFF. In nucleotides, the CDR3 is TGCAGCGTAGGACAGGGGTTTTACAATGAGCAGTTCTTC.

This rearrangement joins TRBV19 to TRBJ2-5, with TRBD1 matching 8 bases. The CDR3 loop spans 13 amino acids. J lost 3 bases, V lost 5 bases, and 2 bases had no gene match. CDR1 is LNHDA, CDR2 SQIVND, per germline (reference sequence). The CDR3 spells CASSSDREETQYF. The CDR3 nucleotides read TGTGCCAGTAGTTCGGACAGGGAAGAGACCCAGTACTTC.

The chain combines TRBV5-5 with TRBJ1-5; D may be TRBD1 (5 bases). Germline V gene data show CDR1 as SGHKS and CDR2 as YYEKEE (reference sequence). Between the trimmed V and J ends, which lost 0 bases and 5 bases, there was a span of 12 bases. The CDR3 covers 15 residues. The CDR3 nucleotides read TGTGCCAGCAGCTTGGTACCAGGGAACTATCAGCCCCAGCATTTT. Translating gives CASSLVPGNYQPQHF.

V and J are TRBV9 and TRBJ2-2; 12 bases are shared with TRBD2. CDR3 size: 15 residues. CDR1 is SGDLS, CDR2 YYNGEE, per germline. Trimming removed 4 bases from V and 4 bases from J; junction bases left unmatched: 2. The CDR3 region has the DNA TGTGCCAGCAGCCAACTAGCGGGGGGCACCGGGGAGCTGTTTTTT. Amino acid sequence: CASSQLAGGTGELFF.

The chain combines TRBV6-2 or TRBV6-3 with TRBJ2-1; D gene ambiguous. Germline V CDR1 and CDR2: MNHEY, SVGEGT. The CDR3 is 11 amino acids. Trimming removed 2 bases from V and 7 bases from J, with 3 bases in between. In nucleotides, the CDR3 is TGTGCCAGCAGTTACATAAATGAGCAGTTCTTC. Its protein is CASSYINEQFF.

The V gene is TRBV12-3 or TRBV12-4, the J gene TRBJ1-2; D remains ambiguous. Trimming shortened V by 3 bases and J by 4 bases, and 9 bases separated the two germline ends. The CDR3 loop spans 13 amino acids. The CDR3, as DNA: TGTGCCAGCAGTTTTCGGAAATCCTATGGCTACACCTTC. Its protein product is CASSFRKSYGYTF.

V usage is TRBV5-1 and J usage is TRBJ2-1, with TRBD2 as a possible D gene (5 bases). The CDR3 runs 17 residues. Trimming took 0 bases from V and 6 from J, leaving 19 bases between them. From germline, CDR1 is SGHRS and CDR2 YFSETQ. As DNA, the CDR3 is TGCGCCAGCAGCTTGGTAGGAGGATCATTTGGGCGCAATGAGCAGTTCTTC. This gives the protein CASSLVGGSFGRNEQFF.

The CDR3 loop is CASSQGLQTTGTGAYEQYF. DNA for the CDR3: TGTGCCAGCAGCCAAGGACTCCAAACCACCGGGACAGGGGCCTACGAGCAGTACTTC. The chain couples TRBV3-1 to TRBJ2-7; TRBD1 aligns across 10 bases. Germline trimming cut 1 base from V and 2 bases from J; bases unmatched to any gene: 14. The CDR3 length is 19 residues. The germline V gene has CDR1 LGHDT and CDR2 YNNKEL (reference sequence).

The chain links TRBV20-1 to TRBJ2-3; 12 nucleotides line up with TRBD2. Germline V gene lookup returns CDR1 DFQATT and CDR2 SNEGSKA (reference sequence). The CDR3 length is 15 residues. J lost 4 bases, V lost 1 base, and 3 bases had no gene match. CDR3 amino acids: CSARASGRAADTQYF. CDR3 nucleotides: TGCAGTGCTAGAGCTAGCGGGAGGGCCGCAGATACGCAGTATTTT.

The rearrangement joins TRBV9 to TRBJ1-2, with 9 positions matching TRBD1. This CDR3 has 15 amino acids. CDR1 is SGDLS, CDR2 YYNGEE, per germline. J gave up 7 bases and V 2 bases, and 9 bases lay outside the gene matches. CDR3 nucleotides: TGTGCCAGCAGCGTGACCTTAGGGACAGGGTCTGGCTACACCTTC. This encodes CASSVTLGTGSGYTF.